This T cell receptor (beta chain) was documented in a study of shared clonotypes between healthy human individuals. A note on this clone: Its target is unknown.

CDR3 length: 14 amino acids. Deletions cut 5 bases from V and 0 bases from J, with 11 bases between. CDR1 is SGHRS, CDR2 YFSETQ, per germline. Method: immunoSEQ multiplex PCR; TCRdb's copy keeps in-frame clones and lacks some. The sample includes around 1.6 million clones, 95% to 99% of them seen just once. Findings of the study overall: The diversity represented, both genetic and in exposure history, was limited by few donors.

The genes are TRBV5-1 and TRBJ1-2, with D possibly being TRBD1 (6 bases). This clonotype was obtained from a man in his thirties or forties in good health. Sequences were obtained from naive CD4+ T cells sorted from blood. Described subset: CD45RA+ positively selected. The CDR3 nucleotides read TGCGCCAGCAGATCGACAGGAGCTAACTATGGCTACACCTTC. Protein: CASRSTGANYGYTF.